The present TCR beta chain was sequenced within a study of control samples from healthy donors and cancer patients. Produced via immunoSEQ multiplex PCR; TCRdb's table is partial and in-frame only. The sample holds 40,000 to 60,000 clones, roughly 90% seen once. The trim removed 1 base at V and 4 bases at J, leaving 7 bases unmatched. The CDR3 spans 17 residues. In germline, CDR1 is LGHNA, CDR2 YSLEER. This clonotype was obtained from a man aged 45-60 years with head and neck cancer. The V gene is TRBV4-3, the J gene TRBJ2-3, with 11 bases aligning to TRBD2. Sample: PBMCs. CDR3 in amino acids: CASSQVASGGLPDTQYF. CDR3 DNA: TGCGCCAGCAGCCAAGTCGCTAGCGGGGGGTTACCAGATACGCAGTATTTT.